Listed here are 31 T cell receptor beta chains from one sample, sequenced in a study of tumor-infiltrating lymphocytes in primary liver carcinoma. Blood RNA originated from unsorted whole blood, with germline DNA additionally extracted. The researchers produced TCR beta cDNA from approximately 550 ng total RNA with a constant-region primer. ARM-PCR, slightly modified, supplied the TCR beta libraries through three nested multiplex PCR rounds. Forward primers for TRBV1-TRBV30 and a C-beta reverse primer served the first two PCR rounds, at about 10 cycles each. Each CDR3 protein is one row after TCRdb ran MiXCR on the multiplex PCR reads. In the table there are hundreds of thousands of distinct CDR3 sequences, around three fifths of which are singletons. Sequencing used peripheral blood. The source of these receptors is a man in his forties or fifties with primary liver carcinoma and hepatitis B virus infection.

The table lists this clonotype with many counts. The chain joins TRBV11-3 to TRBJ2-2, with a tentative D call TRBD1 (5 bases). The germline gives CDR1 SGHNT, CDR2 YENEEA. CDR3 size: 15 residues. The V gene lost 0 bases and the J gene lost 5 bases, with 10 bases spanning the gap. CDR3 coding DNA: TGTGCCAGCAGCTTAGATCGACAGATAACCGGGGAGCTGTTTTTT. Protein: CASSLDRQITGELFF.

A note on this clonotype: This clone may be a read error of a much larger clone one base away. The chain employs TRBV6-6 and TRBJ1-1; D is ambiguous. Per the germline V gene, CDR1 is MNHNY and CDR2 is SVGAGI (reference sequence). Trimming took 1 base from V and 7 from J, leaving 7 bases between them. The CDR3 has 12 residues. CDR3 loop: CASSYFRGEAFF. CDR3 in DNA: TGTGCCAGCAGTTACTTCCGGGGTGAAGCTTTCTTT.

This clonotype was detected only once. Mismatch with germline at one junction end may stem from a read error. The chain combines TRBV11-2 with TRBJ2-5; perhaps TRBD2 as D (6 bases). Germline V lookup: CDR1 SGHAT, CDR2 FQNNGV. CDR3 length equals 12 residues. The CDR3: CANSFGGESQYF. The DNA for the CDR3 is TGTGCCAACAGCTTCGGGGGAGAGAGCCAGTACTTC.

As concerns this clonotype: The junction shows a germline mismatch at one end, possibly a read error. The rearrangement joins TRBV4-2 to TRBJ2-3, with D tentatively TRBD1 (6 bases). The CDR3 is 14 residues long. Germline CDR1 LGHNA, CDR2 YNFKEQ. Here the CDR3 reads CASSQGQETDTQCF. In nucleotides, the CDR3 is TGTGCCAGCAGCCAAGGACAGGAAACAGATACGCAGTGTTTT.

Remarks on this clonotype: Given a much more abundant clone one base away, this may be a read error. This chain links TRBV14 with TRBJ2-5; the D is unclear. The CDR3 is 14 residues long. Germline CDR1 SGHDN, CDR2 FVKESK. The CDR3 here is CASSQGWVQEAQYF. The CDR3 DNA reads as TGTGCCAGCAGCCAAGGCTGGGTTCAAGAGGCCCAGTACTTC.

About this clonotype: A junction boundary mismatches the germline segment, possibly from a read error. The chain employs TRBV11-2 and TRBJ2-3; D is uncertain. This CDR3 comprises 15 residues. The germline V gene encodes CDR1 SGHAT and CDR2 FQNNGV. DNA of the CDR3: TGTGCCAACAGCTCATTAGCTTACGACACAGATACGCAGTATTTT. Translating gives CANSSLAYDTDTQYF.

Turning to this clonotype: A read error is likely, as this CDR3 ends without the conserved phenylalanine or tryptophan. The CDR3 coding sequence is TGTGACAGCAGCTTTAGAGGGCACACTGAAGCTTTCTTG. Its translation is CDSSFRGHTEAFL. The chain is built from TRBV11-2 and TRBJ1-1; no clear D gene. Germline V CDR1 and CDR2: SGHAT, FQNNGV. The length of the CDR3 is 13 residues.

Turning to this clonotype: The junction departs from germline at one end; a sequencing error may be responsible. The chain joins TRBV29-1 to TRBJ2-1, with D unclear. The CDR3 covers 13 residues. CDR1 is SQVTM and CDR2 is ANQGSEA in the germline V gene. The DNA for the CDR3 is TGCAGCGTTACAGTGGTGGCCTACGATGAGCAGTTCTTC. Amino acid sequence: CSVTVVAYDEQFF.

As concerns this clonotype: Since no conserved phenylalanine or tryptophan closes the CDR3, a read error is the likely cause. V gene TRBV29-1 combines with J gene TRBJ2-2; D may be TRBD2 (5 bases). Germline CDR1 reads SQVTM; CDR2 reads ANQGSEA. CDR3 length: 13 amino acids. CDR3 nucleotide sequence: TGTAGCGTATCGGCTCAGAACACCGGGGAGCTGTTTGTT. Translation: CSVSAQNTGELFV.

The chain uses TRBV28 and TRBJ2-2, with 7 bases matching TRBD1. The V segment lost 5 bases and the J segment 4 bases; nucleotides outside the gene matches: 13. Germline V lookup: CDR1 MDHEN, CDR2 SYDVKM. The CDR3 is 17 amino acids. The CDR3 is CASSLNFPGQSTGELFF. For the CDR3, the DNA is TGTGCCAGCAGTCTAAATTTCCCGGGACAGTCCACCGGGGAGCTGTTTTTT. Filled out from reference TRBV28 and TRBJ2-2, the complete variable domain reads DVKVTQSSRYLVKRTGEKVFLECVQDMDHENMFWYRQDPGLGLRLIYFSYDVKMKEKGDIPEGYSVSREKKERFSLILESASTNQTSMYLCASSLNFPGQSTGELFFGEGSRLTVL.

For this clonotype: This could be a read error, since a much larger clone is one nucleotide away. The CDR3 reads CASSLRGRGARCNEQFF. CDR3 sequence (DNA): TGTGCCAGCAGCCTAAGAGGCCGGGGGGCGCGATGCAATGAGCAGTTCTTC. V is TRBV11-2 and J is TRBJ2-1, with D maybe TRBD2 (7 bases). This CDR3 region has 17 residues. Trimming took 5 bases from V and 6 from J, leaving 23 bases between them. The germline CDR1 and CDR2 sequences are SGHAT and FQNNGV.

The V gene is TRBV6-6, the J gene TRBJ2-7; D unclear. The CDR3 loop spans 12 amino acids. Germline loops: CDR1 MNHNY, CDR2 SVGAGI (reference sequence). Trimming took 8 bases from V and 9 from J, leaving 17 bases between them. The CDR3 is CASGRTLGGQYF. The CDR3, as DNA: TGTGCCAGCGGTCGTACCCTAGGCGGGCAGTACTTC.

In this sample, this clonotype turned up once. A read error may be the cause here, since a much bigger clone is one base away. V is TRBV6-5 and J is TRBJ2-7; D perhaps matches TRBD2 (5 bases). The CDR3 has 13 amino acids. Germline values: CDR1 MNHEY, CDR2 SVGAGI. The CDR3: CASTYSSGYEQYF. In nucleotides, the CDR3 is TGTGCCAGCACTTACTCGAGCGGCTACGAGCAGTACTTC.

Details on this clonotype: The junction departs from the called germline gene at one end, perhaps through a read error. The chain couples TRBV29-1 to TRBJ2-3; D is undetermined. The CDR3 contains 13 residues. CDR1 is SQVTM, CDR2 ANQGSEA, per germline. The CDR3 DNA reads TGCAGCGTTGAACAGATTAGCACATATACGCAGTATTTT. Translation: CSVEQISTYTQYF.

The chain links TRBV6-6 to TRBJ2-7; D unresolved. CDR3 size: 14 residues. V was cut by 2 bases and J by 3 bases, with 11 bases left in between. Germline CDR1 MNHNY, CDR2 SVGAGI (reference sequence). The CDR3 spells CASSYVGTNYEQYF. The DNA for the CDR3 is TGTGCCAGCAGTTACGTCGGCACGAACTACGAGCAGTACTTC.

Comment on this clonotype: This may come from a read error, since a much larger clone is one base off. J is TRBJ1-2 and V is TRBV11-2, with 9 bases matching TRBD1. CDR3 size: 17 residues. Germline V lookup: CDR1 SGHAT, CDR2 FQNNGV. CDR3 in amino acids: CAGSEDNTGTGIYGYTF. CDR3 sequence (DNA): TGTGCCGGCAGCGAAGATAACACCGGGACAGGGATCTATGGCTACACCTTC. The full variable domain, in which reference TRBV11-2 and TRBJ1-2 provide the parts outside the CDR3, is EAGVAQSPRYKIIEKRQSVAFWCNPISGHATLYWYQQILGQGPKLLIQFQNNGVVDDSQLPKDRFSAERLKGVDSTLKIQPAKLEDSAVYLCAGSEDNTGTGIYGYTFGSGTRLTVV.

The chain employs TRBV4-3 and TRBJ2-7; no firm D call. Germline lookup yields CDR1 LGHNA and CDR2 YSLEER. The CDR3 totals 16 residues. V lost 1 base, J lost 12 bases, and 25 bases lay in between. The CDR3: CASSQGRNSRPYEWYF. Here the CDR3 DNA reads TGCGCCAGCAGCCAAGGGCGAAACTCACGTCCCTACGAGTGGTACTTC.

As regards this clonotype: A much larger clone lies one base from this, so it may be a read error. The chain joins TRBV6-1 to TRBJ2-5, with D possibly being TRBD2 (5 bases). This CDR3 is 13 amino acids long. The V gene lost 8 bases and the J gene lost 6 bases, with 16 bases spanning the gap. Germline CDR1 reads MNHNS; CDR2 reads SASEGT. The CDR3 is CASSFGLGKTQYF. DNA of the CDR3: TGTGCCAGCTCCTTTGGACTGGGGAAGACCCAGTACTTC.

Concerning this clonotype itself: A much larger clone lies a single base off, so this may be a read error. The chain carries TRBV10-3 and TRBJ2-3, with 7 bases that match TRBD2. Germline V CDR1 and CDR2: ENHRY, SYGVKD. There are 15 residues in the CDR3. The J segment lost 7 bases and the V segment lost 0 bases, leaving 7 bases of the junction unmatched. CDR3 DNA: TGTGCCATCAGTGAGTCGACTAGCAGAGCGAATACGCAGTATTTT. It codes for CAISESTSRANTQYF.

Concerning this clonotype itself: Since no conserved phenylalanine or tryptophan closes the CDR3, a read error is the likely cause. The V call is TRBV4-1, the J call TRBJ1-5; tentatively, D is TRBD1 (5 bases). The CDR3 sequence is 17 residues long. V lost 0 bases and J 5 bases, leaving 17 bases between the germline ends. Germline V gene sequence: CDR1 MGHRA, CDR2 YSYEKL. The CDR3 DNA is TGCGCCAGCAGCCAAGAAAATCTCCTACGGGGCGATCAGCCCCAGCATTAT. This codes for CASSQENLLRGDQPQHY.

With respect to this clonotype: A much more abundant neighbour one base away suggests this may be a read error. The chain employs TRBV4-3 and TRBJ1-5; perhaps TRBD1 as D (5 bases). Germline V lookup: CDR1 LGHNA, CDR2 YSLEER. Trimming left V 1 base short and J 2 bases short, with 9 bases between. The CDR3 is 15 amino acids. The CDR3 is CASSQVVGGNQPQHF. CDR3 nucleotides: TGCGCCAGCAGCCAAGTCGTAGGGGGCAATCAGCCCCAGCATTTT.

Of note for this clonotype: Sequence at one end of the junction differs from germline and may be a read error. V gene TRBV11-3 combines with J gene TRBJ2-2, with a possible D match to TRBD2 (5 bases). The length of the CDR3 is 13 residues. CDR1 and CDR2 from the germline V gene are SGHNT and YENEEA. The CDR3 reads CAGSLKVTGELLF. The CDR3 bases are TGTGCCGGCAGCTTAAAAGTCACCGGGGAGCTGCTTTTT.

On this clonotype: This may be a read error, as it is one base from a much larger clone. CDR3 bases: TGTGCCAGCAGCTTGGAGGGCAGTAATATTGGCATGCAGTACTTC. Its translation is CASSLEGSNIGMQYF. This chain joins TRBV5-6 and TRBJ2-7; no firm D call. Germline CDR1 reads SGHDT; CDR2 reads YYEEEE. The CDR3 covers 15 residues. The V end lost 0 bases, the J end lost 9 bases, and 19 bases lay between the germline ends. The entire variable domain, with the rest obtained from reference TRBV5-6 and TRBJ2-7, is as follows: DAGVTQSPTHLIKTRGQQVTLRCSPKSGHDTVSWYQQALGQGPQFIFQYYEEEERQRGNFPDRFSGHQFPNYSSELNVNALLLGDSALYLCASSLEGSNIGMQYFGPGTRLTVT.

About this clonotype: One base away lies a much larger clone, so this may be a sequencing read error. J is TRBJ2-5 and V is TRBV10-3; perhaps TRBD1 as D (6 bases). In germline, CDR1 is ENHRY, CDR2 SYGVKD. The CDR3 totals 13 residues. CDR3 nucleotide sequence: TGTGCCATCAGTGGGTGGGGGCAAGAGGCCCAGTACTTC. This encodes CAISGWGQEAQYF.

The chain carries TRBV11-2 and TRBJ2-5, with D perhaps TRBD2 (6 bases). CDR1 and CDR2 (germline): SGHAT, FQNNGV. Trimming took 10 bases from V and 5 from J, leaving 20 bases between them. The CDR3 extends over 14 amino acids. CDR3 in amino acids: CAIGGPTFGETQYF. The CDR3 bases are TGTGCCATCGGAGGGCCCACCTTCGGGGAGACCCAGTACTTC.

On this clonotype itself: Without the conserved terminal phenylalanine or tryptophan, this CDR3 likely stems from a read error. The chain combines TRBV28 with TRBJ1-1; 7 bases align to TRBD1. The CDR3 length is 14 residues. Germline lookup yields CDR1 MDHEN and CDR2 SYDVKM. Trimming cost V 3 bases and J 0 bases; bases outside gene matches: 1. DNA for the CDR3: TGTGCCAGCAGTTTGACAGGGATGAACACTGAAGCTTTCTCT. This encodes CASSLTGMNTEAFS.

With respect to this clonotype: This clone may be a read error of a much larger clone one base away. This chain uses TRBV10-3 with TRBJ2-5; D is unclear. CDR1 is ENHRY and CDR2 is SYGVKD in the germline V gene. V was pared by 2 bases and J by 1 base, with 11 bases between. The CDR3 extends over 15 amino acids. CDR3 loop: CAISETWNSQETQYF. CDR3 DNA: TGTGCCATCAGTGAGACCTGGAACAGCCAAGAGACCCAGTACTTC.

This clonotype has a single count. This likely comes from a read error, as the CDR3 has no conserved phenylalanine or tryptophan at its end. The chain joins TRBV14 to TRBJ2-2; no definite D call. This CDR3 has 14 residues. Germline lookup yields CDR1 SGHDN and CDR2 FVKESK. In DNA form, the CDR3 reads TGTACCAGCAGCCAAGTCATTGGGGCCGGGGAGCTGTTTTCT. Protein sequence: CTSSQVIGAGELFS.

This clonotype was detected ten times or more. The J gene is TRBJ2-1, the V gene TRBV10-2; no reliable D call. Between the trimmed V and J ends, which lost 10 bases and 9 bases, there was a span of 13 bases. The CDR3 sequence is 11 residues long. CDR1 and CDR2 (germline): WSHSY, SAAADI. The CDR3 sequence: CATTLAGEQFF. CDR3 coding DNA: TGCGCCACTACCTTAGCCGGTGAGCAGTTCTTC.

The V gene is TRBV29-1, the J gene TRBJ1-2; D call uncertain. Trimming cost V 5 bases and J 11 bases, with 18 bases left between them. From germline, CDR1 is SQVTM and CDR2 ANQGSEA. The CDR3 contains 12 residues. The CDR3: CSVSRRGGGYTF. As DNA, the CDR3 is TGCAGCGTTTCCCGACGGGGTGGAGGTTACACCTTC.

A remark on this clonotype: A much larger clone sits a single nucleotide away, making a read error possible. The chain carries TRBV2 and TRBJ2-6; tentative D call: TRBD2 (6 bases). In germline, CDR1 is SNHLY, CDR2 FYNNEI. CDR3 size: 15 residues. CDR3 loop: CASSLEGSGANVLAF. The CDR3 coding sequence is TGTGCCAGCAGCCTGGAGGGCTCTGGGGCCAACGTCCTGGCTTTC.